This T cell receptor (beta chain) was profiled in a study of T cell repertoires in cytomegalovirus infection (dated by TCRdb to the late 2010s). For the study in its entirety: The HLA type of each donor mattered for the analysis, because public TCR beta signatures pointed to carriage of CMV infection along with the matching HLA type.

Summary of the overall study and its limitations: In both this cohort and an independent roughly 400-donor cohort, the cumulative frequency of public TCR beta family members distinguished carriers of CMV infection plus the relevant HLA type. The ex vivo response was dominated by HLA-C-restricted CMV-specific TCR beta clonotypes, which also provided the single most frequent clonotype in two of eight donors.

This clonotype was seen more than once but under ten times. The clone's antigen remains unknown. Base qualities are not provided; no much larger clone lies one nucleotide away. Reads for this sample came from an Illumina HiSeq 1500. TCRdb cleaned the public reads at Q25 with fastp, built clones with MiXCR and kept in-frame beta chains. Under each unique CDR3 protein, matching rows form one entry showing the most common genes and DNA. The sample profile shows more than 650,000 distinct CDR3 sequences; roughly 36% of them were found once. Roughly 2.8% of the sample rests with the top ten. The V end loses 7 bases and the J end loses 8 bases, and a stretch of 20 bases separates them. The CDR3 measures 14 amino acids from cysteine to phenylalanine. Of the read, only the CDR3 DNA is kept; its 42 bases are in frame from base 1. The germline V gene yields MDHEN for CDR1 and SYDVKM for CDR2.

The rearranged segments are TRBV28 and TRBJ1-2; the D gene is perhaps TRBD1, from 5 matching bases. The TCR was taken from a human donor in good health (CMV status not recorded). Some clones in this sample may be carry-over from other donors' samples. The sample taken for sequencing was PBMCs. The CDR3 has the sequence CASTPGTDPRGYTF. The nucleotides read TGTGCCAGCACCCCAGGGACGGACCCTCGAGGCTACACCTTC.